The clone carrying this TCR beta chain has more than one count but fewer than ten. This record comes from a study of T-cell reconstitution after alpha-beta-depleted transplantation in children. This CDR3 contains 17 residues. V lost 4 bases and J lost 4; bases outside the gene matches: 13. Unique molecular identifiers were incorporated into the prepared TCRbeta library. TCRdb independently ran MiXCR on the PCR reads; one entry per CDR3 protein. The top ten clones hold less than 30% of a sample with around 450,000 distinct CDR3 sequences, roughly 17% of them seen once. The chain couples TRBV12-3 or TRBV12-4 to TRBJ2-1; TRBD2 aligns across 7 bases. This TCR was recovered from a boy in the first two years of life who had a stem cell transplant for Wiskott-Aldrich syndrome, so the T cells may come from the graft donor. Sequencing was performed on PBMCs, mostly from graft donor cells, taken 360 days after TCRalphabeta/CD19-depleted stem cell transplant. The CDR3: CASSSVRLAITYNEQFF. The CDR3 region has the DNA TGTGCCAGCAGTTCGGTTAGACTAGCTATAACGTACAATGAGCAGTTCTTC.